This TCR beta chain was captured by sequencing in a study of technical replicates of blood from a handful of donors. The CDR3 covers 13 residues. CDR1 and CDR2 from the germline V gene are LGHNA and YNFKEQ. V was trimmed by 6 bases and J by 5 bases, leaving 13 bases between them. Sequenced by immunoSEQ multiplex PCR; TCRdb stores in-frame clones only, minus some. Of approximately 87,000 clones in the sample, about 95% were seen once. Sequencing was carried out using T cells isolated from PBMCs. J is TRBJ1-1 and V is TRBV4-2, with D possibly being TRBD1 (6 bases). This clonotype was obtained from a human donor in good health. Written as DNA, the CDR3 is TGTGCCAGCAGTCTCAGGGGAGGGACTGAAGCTTTCTTT. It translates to CASSLRGGTEAFF.